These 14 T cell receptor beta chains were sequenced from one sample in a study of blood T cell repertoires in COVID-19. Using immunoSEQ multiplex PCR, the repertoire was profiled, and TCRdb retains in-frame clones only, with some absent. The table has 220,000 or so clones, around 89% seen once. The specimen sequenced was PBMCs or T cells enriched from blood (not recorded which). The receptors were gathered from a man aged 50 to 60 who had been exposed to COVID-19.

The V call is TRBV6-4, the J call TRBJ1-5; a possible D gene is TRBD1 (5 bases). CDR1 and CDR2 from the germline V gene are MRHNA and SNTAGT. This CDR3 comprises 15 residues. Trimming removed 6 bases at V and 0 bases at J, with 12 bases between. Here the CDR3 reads CASSPTAFSNQPQHF. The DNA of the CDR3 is TGTGCCAGCAGCCCGACAGCCTTTAGCAATCAGCCCCAGCATTTT.

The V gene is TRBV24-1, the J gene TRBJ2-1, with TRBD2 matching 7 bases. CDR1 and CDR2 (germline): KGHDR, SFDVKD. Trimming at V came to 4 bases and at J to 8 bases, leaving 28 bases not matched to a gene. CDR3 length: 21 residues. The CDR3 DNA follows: TGTGCCACCAGTGACACTCAAAGGGACTACCATGGGAGAAGGGGATACGATGAGCAGTTCTTC. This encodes CATSDTQRDYHGRRGYDEQFF.

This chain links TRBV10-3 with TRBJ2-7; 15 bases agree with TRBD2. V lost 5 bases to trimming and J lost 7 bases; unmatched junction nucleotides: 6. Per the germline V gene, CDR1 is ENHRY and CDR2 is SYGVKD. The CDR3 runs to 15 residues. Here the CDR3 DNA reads TGTGCCATCAGTTGGACTAGCGGGGGGGGAGAAGAGCAGTACTTC. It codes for CAISWTSGGGEEQYF.

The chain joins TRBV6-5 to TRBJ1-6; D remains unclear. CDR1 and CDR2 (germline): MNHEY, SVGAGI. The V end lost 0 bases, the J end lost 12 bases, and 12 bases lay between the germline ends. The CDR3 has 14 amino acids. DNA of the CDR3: TGTGCCAGCAGTTACTCGGCAGAGCCGGGACCCCTCCACTTT. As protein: CASSYSAEPGPLHF.

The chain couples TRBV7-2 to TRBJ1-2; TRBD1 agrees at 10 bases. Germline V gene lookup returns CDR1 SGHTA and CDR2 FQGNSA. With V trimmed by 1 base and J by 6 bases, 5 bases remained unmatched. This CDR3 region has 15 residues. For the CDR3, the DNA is TGTGCCAGCAGCTTAGGGGGGACAGGGGTGGATGGCTACACCTTC. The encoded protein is CASSLGGTGVDGYTF. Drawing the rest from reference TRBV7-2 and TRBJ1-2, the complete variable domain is GAGVSQSPSNKVTEKGKDVELRCDPISGHTALYWYRQSLGQGLEFLIYFQGNSAPDKSGLPSDRFSAERTGGSVSTLTIQRTQQEDSAVYLCASSLGGTGVDGYTFGSGTRLTVV.

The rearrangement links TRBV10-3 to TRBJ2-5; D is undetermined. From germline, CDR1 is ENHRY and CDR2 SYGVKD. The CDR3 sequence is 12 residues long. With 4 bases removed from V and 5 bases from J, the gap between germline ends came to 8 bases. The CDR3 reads CAISVEAETQYF. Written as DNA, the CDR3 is TGTGCCATCAGTGTAGAGGCGGAGACCCAGTACTTC.

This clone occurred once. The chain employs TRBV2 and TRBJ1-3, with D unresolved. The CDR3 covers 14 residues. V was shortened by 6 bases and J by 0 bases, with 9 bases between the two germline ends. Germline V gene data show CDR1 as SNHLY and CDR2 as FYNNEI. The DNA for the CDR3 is TGTGCCAGCAGAGGAGGGAACTCTGGAAACACCATATATTTT. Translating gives CASRGGNSGNTIYF. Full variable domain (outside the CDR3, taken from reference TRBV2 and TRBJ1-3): EPEVTQTPSHQVTQMGQEVILRCVPISNHLYFYWYRQILGQKVEFLVSFYNNEISEKSEIFDDQFSVERPDGSNFTLKIRSTKLEDSAMYFCASRGGNSGNTIYFGEGSWLTVV.

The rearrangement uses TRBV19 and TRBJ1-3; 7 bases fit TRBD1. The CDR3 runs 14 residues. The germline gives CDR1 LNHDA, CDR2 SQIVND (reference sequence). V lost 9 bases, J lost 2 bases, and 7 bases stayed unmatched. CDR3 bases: TGTGCCAGCCGGGAAGGGGGCGCTGGAAACACCATATATTTT. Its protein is CASREGGAGNTIYF.

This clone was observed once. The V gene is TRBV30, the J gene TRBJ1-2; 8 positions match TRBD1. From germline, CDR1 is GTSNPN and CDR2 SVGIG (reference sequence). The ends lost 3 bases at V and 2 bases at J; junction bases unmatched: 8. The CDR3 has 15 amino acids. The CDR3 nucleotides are TGTGCCTGGAGAGAGACAGGGGTAGGGAACTATGGCTACACCTTC. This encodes CAWRETGVGNYGYTF.

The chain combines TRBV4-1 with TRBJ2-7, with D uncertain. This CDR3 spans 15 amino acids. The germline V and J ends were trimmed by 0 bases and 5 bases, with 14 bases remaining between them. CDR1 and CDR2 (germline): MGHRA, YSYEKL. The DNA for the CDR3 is TGCGCCAGCAGCCAAGATCTAAGCGCGCACGACGAGCAGTACTTC. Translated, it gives CASSQDLSAHDEQYF.

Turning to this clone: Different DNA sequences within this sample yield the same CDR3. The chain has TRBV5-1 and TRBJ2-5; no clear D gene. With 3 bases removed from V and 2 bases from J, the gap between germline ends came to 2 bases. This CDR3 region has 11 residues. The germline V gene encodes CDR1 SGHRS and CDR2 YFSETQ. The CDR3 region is CASSSQETQYF. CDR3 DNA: TGCGCCAGCAGCTCGCAAGAGACCCAGTACTTC.

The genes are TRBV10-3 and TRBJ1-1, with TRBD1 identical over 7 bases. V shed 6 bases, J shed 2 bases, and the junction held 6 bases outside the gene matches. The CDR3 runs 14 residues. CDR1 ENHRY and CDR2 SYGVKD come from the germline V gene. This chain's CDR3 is CAIRPGQSNTEAFF. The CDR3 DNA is TGTGCCATCAGGCCGGGACAGTCAAACACTGAAGCTTTCTTT.

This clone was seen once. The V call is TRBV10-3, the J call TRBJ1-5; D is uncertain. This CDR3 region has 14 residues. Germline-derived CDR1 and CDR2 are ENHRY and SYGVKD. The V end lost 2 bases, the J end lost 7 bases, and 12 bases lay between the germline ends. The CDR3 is CAISEAPGVQPQHF. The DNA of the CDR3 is TGTGCCATCAGTGAGGCCCCCGGGGTCCAGCCCCAGCATTTT.

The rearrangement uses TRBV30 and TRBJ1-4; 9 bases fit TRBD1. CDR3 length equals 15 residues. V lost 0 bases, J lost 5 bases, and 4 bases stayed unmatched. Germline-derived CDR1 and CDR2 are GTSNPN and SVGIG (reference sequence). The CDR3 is CAWSVLGTGNEKLFF. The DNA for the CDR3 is TGTGCCTGGAGTGTATTAGGGACAGGGAATGAAAAACTGTTTTTT.